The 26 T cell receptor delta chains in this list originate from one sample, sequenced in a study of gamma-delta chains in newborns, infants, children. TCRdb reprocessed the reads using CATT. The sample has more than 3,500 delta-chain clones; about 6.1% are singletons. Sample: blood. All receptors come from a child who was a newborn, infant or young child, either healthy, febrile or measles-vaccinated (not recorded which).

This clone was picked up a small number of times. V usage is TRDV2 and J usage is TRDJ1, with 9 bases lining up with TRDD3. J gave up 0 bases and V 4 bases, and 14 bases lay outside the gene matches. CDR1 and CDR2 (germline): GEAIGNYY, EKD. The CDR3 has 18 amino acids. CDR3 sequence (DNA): TGTGCCTGTGATAACCTACTGGGGATACGTCTGGACACCGATAAACTCATCTTT. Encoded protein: CACDNLLGIRLDTDKLIF.

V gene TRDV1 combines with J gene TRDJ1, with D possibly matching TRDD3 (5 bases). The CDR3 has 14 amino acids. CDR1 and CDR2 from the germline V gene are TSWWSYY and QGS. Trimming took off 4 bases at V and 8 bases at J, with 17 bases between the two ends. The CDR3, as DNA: TGTGCTCTTGGGGCTGTACTGGCGACTGAAAAACTCATCTTT. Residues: CALGAVLATEKLIF.

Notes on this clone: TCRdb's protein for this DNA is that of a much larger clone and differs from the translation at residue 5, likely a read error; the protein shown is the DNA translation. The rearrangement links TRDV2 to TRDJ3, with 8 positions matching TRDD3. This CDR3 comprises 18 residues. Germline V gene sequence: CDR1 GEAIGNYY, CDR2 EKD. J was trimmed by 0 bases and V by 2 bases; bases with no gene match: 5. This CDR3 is CACDMLGDISWDTRQMFF. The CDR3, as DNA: TGTGCCTGTGACATGCTGGGGGACATCTCCTGGGACACCCGACAGATGTTTTTC.

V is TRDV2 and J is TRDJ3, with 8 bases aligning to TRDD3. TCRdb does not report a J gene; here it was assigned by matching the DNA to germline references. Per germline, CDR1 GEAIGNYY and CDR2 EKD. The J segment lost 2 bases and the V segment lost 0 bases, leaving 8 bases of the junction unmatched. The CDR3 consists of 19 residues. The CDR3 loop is CACDTGWGRRTWDTRQMFF. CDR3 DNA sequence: TGTGCCTGTGACACCGGCTGGGGGAGAAGAACCTGGGACACCCGACAGATGTTTTTC.

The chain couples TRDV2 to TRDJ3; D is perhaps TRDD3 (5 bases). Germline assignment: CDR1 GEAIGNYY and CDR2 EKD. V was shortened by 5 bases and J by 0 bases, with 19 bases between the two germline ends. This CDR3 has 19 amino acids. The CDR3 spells CACAPGGNPRSWDTRQMFF. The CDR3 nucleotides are TGTGCCTGTGCCCCCGGGGGCAACCCGCGCTCCTGGGACACCCGACAGATGTTTTTC.

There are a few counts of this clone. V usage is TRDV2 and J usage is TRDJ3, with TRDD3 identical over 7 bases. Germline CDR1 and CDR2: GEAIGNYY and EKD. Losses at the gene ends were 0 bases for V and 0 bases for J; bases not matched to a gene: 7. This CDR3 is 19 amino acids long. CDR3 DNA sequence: TGTGCCTGTGACACCGGGGGATTTTACAGCTCCTGGGACACCCGACAGATGTTTTTC. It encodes CACDTGGFYSSWDTRQMFF.

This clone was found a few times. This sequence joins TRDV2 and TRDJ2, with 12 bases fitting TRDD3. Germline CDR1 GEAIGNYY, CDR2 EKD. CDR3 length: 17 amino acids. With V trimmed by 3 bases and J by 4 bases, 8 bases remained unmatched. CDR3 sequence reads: CACDPVLGDTRTAQLFF. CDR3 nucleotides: TGTGCCTGTGACCCCGTACTGGGGGATACTAGGACAGCACAACTCTTCTTT.

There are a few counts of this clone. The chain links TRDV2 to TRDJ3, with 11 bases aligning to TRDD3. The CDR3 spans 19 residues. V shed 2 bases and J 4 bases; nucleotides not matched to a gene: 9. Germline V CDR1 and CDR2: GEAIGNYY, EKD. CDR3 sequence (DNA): TGTGCCTGTGACATCGTACTGGGGGATAAGCCGTGGGACACCCGACAGATGTTTTTC. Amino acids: CACDIVLGDKPWDTRQMFF.

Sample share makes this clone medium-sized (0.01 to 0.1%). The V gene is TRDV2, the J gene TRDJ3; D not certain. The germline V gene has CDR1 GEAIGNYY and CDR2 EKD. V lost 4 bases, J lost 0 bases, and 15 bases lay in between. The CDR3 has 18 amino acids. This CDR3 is CACDHAVGSSWDTRQMFF. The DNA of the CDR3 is TGTGCCTGTGATCATGCTGTCGGTAGCTCCTGGGACACCCGACAGATGTTTTTC.

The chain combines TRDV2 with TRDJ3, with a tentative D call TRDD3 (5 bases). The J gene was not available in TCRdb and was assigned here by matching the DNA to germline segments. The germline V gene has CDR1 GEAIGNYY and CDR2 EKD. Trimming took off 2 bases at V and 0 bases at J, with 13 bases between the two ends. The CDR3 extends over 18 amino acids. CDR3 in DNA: TGTGCCTGTGACAGACGGGGGGGGTCCTCCTGGGACACCCGACAGATGTTTTTC. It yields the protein CACDRRGGSSWDTRQMFF.

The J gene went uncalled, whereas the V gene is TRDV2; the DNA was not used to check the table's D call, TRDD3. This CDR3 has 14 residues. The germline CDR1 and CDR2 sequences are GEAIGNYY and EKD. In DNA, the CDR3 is TGTGCCTGTGGCGGACTGGGGGATACAGGACAGCTCTTCTTT. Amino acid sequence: CACGGLGDTGQLFF.

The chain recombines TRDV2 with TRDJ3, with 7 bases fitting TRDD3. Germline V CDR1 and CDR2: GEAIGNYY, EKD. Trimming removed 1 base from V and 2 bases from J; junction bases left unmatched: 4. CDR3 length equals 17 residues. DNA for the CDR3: TGTGCCTGTGACACGACTGGGGATACCTGGGACACCCGACAGATGTTTTTC. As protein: CACDTTGDTWDTRQMFF.

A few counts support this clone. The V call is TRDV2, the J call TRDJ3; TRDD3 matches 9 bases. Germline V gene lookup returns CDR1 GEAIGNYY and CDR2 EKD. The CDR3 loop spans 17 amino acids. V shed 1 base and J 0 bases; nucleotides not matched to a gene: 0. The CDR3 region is CACDTLGDSWDTRQMFF. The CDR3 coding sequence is TGTGCCTGTGACACACTGGGGGACTCCTGGGACACCCGACAGATGTTTTTC.

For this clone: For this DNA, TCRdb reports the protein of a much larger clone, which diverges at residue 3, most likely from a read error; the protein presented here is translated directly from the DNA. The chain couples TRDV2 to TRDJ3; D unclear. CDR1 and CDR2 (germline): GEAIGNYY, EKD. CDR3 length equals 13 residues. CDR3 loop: CAYDTWDTRQMFF. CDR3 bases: TGTGCCTATGACACCTGGGACACCCGACAGATGTTTTTC.

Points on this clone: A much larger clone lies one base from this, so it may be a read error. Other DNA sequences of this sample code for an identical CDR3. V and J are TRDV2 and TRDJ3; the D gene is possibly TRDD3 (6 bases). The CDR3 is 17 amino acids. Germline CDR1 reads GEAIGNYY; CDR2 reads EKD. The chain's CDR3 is CACDSTGSSWDTRQMFF. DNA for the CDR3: TGTGCCTGTGACAGTACTGGGAGCTCCTGGGATACCCGACAGATGTTTTTC.

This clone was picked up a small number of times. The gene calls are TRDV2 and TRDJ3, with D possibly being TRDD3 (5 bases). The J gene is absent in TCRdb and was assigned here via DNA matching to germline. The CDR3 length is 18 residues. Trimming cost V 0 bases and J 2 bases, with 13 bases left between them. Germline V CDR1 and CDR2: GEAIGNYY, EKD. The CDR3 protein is CACDTGRVDTWDTRQMFF. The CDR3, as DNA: TGTGCCTGTGACACCGGAAGGGTGGATACCTGGGACACCCGACAGATGTTTTTC.

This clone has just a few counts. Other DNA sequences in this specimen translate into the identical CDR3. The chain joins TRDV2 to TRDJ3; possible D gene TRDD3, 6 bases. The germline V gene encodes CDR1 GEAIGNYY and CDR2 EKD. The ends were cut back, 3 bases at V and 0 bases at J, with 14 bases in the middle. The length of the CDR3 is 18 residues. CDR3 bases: TGTGCCTGTGACGGAGTGGGGGGTAGCTCCTGGGACACCCGACAGATGTTTTTC. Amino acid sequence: CACDGVGGSSWDTRQMFF.

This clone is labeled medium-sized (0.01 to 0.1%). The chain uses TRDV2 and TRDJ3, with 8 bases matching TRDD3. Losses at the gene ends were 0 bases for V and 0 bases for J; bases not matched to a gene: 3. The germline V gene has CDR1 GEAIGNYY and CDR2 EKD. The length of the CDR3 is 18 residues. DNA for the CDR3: TGTGCCTGTGACACCGTGGGGGATGCCTCCTGGGACACCCGACAGATGTTTTTC. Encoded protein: CACDTVGDASWDTRQMFF.

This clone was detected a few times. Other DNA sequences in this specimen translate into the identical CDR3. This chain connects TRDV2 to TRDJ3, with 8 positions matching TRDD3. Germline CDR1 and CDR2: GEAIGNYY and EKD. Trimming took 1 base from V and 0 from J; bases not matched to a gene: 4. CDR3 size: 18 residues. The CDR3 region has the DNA TGTGCCTGTGACACACTGGGGGCGAGCTCCTGGGACACCCGACAGATGTTTTTC. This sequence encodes CACDTLGASSWDTRQMFF.

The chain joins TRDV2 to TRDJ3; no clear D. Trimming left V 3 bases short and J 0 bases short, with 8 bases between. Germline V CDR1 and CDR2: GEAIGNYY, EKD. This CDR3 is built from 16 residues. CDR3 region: CACDGVGSWDTRQMFF. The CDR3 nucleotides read TGTGCCTGTGACGGGGTCGGCTCCTGGGACACCCGACAGATGTTTTTC.

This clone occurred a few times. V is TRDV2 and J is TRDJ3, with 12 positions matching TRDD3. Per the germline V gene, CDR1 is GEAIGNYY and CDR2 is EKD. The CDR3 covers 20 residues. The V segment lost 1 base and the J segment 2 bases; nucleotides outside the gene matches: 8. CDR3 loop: CACDTVVLGDTAWDTRQMFF. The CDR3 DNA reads TGTGCCTGTGACACGGTTGTACTGGGGGATACCGCCTGGGACACCCGACAGATGTTTTTC.

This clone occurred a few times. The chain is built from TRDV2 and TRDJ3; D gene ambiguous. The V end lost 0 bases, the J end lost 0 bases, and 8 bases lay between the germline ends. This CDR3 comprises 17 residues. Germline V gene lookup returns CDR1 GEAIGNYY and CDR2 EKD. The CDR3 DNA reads TGTGCCTGTGACACCGTGGGAAACTCCTGGGACACCCGACAGATGTTTTTC. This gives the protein CACDTVGNSWDTRQMFF.

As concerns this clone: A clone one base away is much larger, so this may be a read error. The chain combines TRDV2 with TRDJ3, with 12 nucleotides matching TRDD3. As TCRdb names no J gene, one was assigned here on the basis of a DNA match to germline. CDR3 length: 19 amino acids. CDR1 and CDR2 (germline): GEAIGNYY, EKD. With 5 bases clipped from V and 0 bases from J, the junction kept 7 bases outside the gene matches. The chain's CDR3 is CACGKVLGDTSWDTRQMFF. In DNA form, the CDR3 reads TGTGCCTGTGGCAAAGTACTGGGGGATACCTCCTGGGACACCCGACAGATGTTTTTC.

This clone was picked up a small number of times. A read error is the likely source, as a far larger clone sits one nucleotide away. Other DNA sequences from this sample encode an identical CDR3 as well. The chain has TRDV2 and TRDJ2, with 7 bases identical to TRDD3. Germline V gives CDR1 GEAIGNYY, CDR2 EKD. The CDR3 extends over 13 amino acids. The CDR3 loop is CACDTWGTAQLFF. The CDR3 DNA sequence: TGTGCCTGTGACACCTGGGGGACAGCGCAACTCTTCTTT.

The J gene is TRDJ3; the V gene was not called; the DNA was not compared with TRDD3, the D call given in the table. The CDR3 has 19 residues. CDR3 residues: CACDKMGDTTSWDTRQMFF. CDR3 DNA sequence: TGTGCCTGTGACAAAATGGGGGATACAACCTCCTGGGACACCCGGCAGATGTTTTTC.

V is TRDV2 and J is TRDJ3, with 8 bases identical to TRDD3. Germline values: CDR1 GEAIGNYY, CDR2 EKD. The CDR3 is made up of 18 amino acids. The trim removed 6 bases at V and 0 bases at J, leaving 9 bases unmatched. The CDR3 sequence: CACPYWGVSSWDTRQMFF. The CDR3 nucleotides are TGTGCCTGTCCGTACTGGGGGGTGAGCTCCTGGGACACCCGACAGATGTTTTTC.